The 20 T cell receptor beta chains below all came from one sample that was sequenced in a study of OX40 agonist ivuxolimab in advanced cancers. Assay: immunoSEQ multiplex PCR; the TCRdb copy retains only in-frame clones and omits some. The repertoire includes about 15,000 clones, over 85% of them detected once, and 20% to 25% sits in the top ten. The sequencing used CD4+ or CD8+ T cells sorted from blood, collected in a trial of the OX40 agonist ivuxolimab. The receptors here all came from an adult with an advanced solid tumor such as melanoma, head and neck, liver or kidney cancer.

The chain employs TRBV11-2 and TRBJ2-7, with TRBD1 as a possible D gene (6 bases). With 1 base removed from V and 5 bases from J, the gap between germline ends came to 12 bases. This CDR3 has 14 residues. CDR1 SGHAT and CDR2 FQNNGV come from the germline V gene. The CDR3 is CASSLVAGVDEQYF. The CDR3 DNA reads TGTGCCAGCAGCTTAGTTGCAGGGGTGGACGAGCAGTACTTC.

This sequence joins TRBV4-2 and TRBJ1-5; no reliable D call. This CDR3 is 16 amino acids long. Germline values: CDR1 LGHNA, CDR2 YNFKEQ. V was trimmed by 0 bases and J by 4 bases, leaving 13 bases between them. DNA for the CDR3: TGTGCCAGCAGCCAAGATCGGACTCTTGGGAATCAGCCCCAGCATTTT. This sequence encodes CASSQDRTLGNQPQHF.

The chain carries TRBV10-3 and TRBJ2-5, with D perhaps TRBD2 (6 bases). V lost 0 bases and J lost 5, with 16 bases in between. CDR3 length: 16 residues. From germline, CDR1 is ENHRY and CDR2 SYGVKD. CDR3 bases: TGTGCCATCAGTGAGTCCCTAGGCAGGGAGGTTGAGACCCAGTACTTC. Translating gives CAISESLGREVETQYF.

The chain recombines TRBV7-7 with TRBJ2-1; D uncertain. Germline V gene sequence: CDR1 SSHAT, CDR2 FNYEAQ (reference sequence). This CDR3 has 16 amino acids. Trimming shortened V by 3 bases and J by 0 bases, and 12 bases separated the two germline ends. CDR3 loop: CASSFGTDRSYNEQFF. Here the CDR3 DNA reads TGTGCCAGCAGCTTTGGCACCGACCGCTCCTACAATGAGCAGTTCTTC.

The CDR3 spells CASSFSVSYEQYF. The CDR3 DNA is TGTGCCAGCAGCTTTAGTGTCTCCTACGAGCAGTACTTC. The chain recombines TRBV5-4 with TRBJ2-7; D remains ambiguous. Trimming took 2 bases from V and 0 from J, leaving 6 bases between them. The CDR3 consists of 13 residues. Per germline, CDR1 SGHNT and CDR2 YYREEE (reference sequence).

The chain is built from TRBV4-2 and TRBJ2-3, with 11 bases aligning to TRBD2. This CDR3 contains 19 residues. The V gene's germline CDR1 is LGHNA and CDR2 YNFKEQ. J lost 5 bases, V lost 0 bases, and 13 bases had no gene match. The CDR3 loop reads CASSQEELAGGGLRDTQYF. CDR3 nucleotides: TGTGCCAGCAGCCAAGAGGAATTAGCGGGGGGGGGCCTGAGAGATACGCAGTATTTT.

This sequence joins TRBV30 and TRBJ2-1; unclear D gene. The germline V and J ends were trimmed by 3 bases and 6 bases, with 0 bases remaining between them. Germline V lookup: CDR1 GTSNPN, CDR2 SVGIG (reference sequence). The CDR3 has 9 amino acids. The CDR3 DNA follows: TGTGCCTGGAGCAATGAGCAGTTCTTC. It encodes CAWSNEQFF.

This clone was picked up one time. V is TRBV28 and J is TRBJ1-6; no definite D call. CDR3 length: 14 residues. The V gene's germline CDR1 is MDHEN and CDR2 SYDVKM. Trimming removed 4 bases from V and 1 base from J, with 5 bases in between. The CDR3 nucleotides read TGTGCCAGCAGTTCGTCTTCCTATAATTCACCCCTCCACTTT. The encoded protein is CASSSSSYNSPLHF. Variable domain in full (rest from reference TRBV28 and TRBJ1-6): DVKVTQSSRYLVKRTGEKVFLECVQDMDHENMFWYRQDPGLGLRLIYFSYDVKMKEKGDIPEGYSVSREKKERFSLILESASTNQTSMYLCASSSSSYNSPLHFGNGTRLTVT.

The gene calls are TRBV2 and TRBJ1-1; the D gene is possibly TRBD1 (6 bases). Trimming removed 7 bases at V and 5 bases at J, with 11 bases between. CDR1 and CDR2 from the germline V gene are SNHLY and FYNNEI. The CDR3 has 12 residues. The CDR3 sequence is CASTRGATEAFF. The CDR3 DNA reads TGTGCCAGCACGAGGGGGGCGACTGAAGCTTTCTTT.

The table lists this clone with a count of one. This chain connects TRBV10-1 to TRBJ2-2; 8 nucleotides agree with TRBD1. This CDR3 has 14 amino acids. Germline values: CDR1 WNHNN, CDR2 SYGVQD (reference sequence). The ends lost 10 bases at V and 7 bases at J; junction bases unmatched: 11. The CDR3 protein is CATQIDRGHGELFF. The CDR3 bases are TGCGCCACCCAAATTGACAGGGGCCACGGGGAGCTGTTTTTT.

The V call is TRBV10-3, the J call TRBJ2-3; D call uncertain. Germline CDR1 ENHRY, CDR2 SYGVKD. CDR3 length: 13 amino acids. V dropped 10 bases and J dropped 2 bases, with 13 bases sitting between them. Here the CDR3 DNA reads TGTGCCACCCGACAATCGGACACAGATACGCAGTATTTT. Protein sequence: CATRQSDTDTQYF.

The gene calls are TRBV6-6 and TRBJ2-7, with 9 bases fitting TRBD2. CDR3 size: 16 residues. CDR1 MNHNY and CDR2 SVGAGI come from the germline V gene (reference sequence). V shed 5 bases, J shed 4 bases, and the junction held 12 bases outside the gene matches. This chain's CDR3 is CASSQGRASGTYEQYF. DNA of the CDR3: TGTGCCAGCAGTCAAGGAAGGGCTAGCGGGACGTACGAGCAGTACTTC.

J is TRBJ1-5 and V is TRBV30; no clear D. V lost 1 base and J 0 bases, leaving 4 bases between the germline ends. Germline loops: CDR1 GTSNPN, CDR2 SVGIG (reference sequence). The CDR3 totals 13 residues. The CDR3 reads CAWSDDSNQPQHF. CDR3 in DNA: TGTGCCTGGAGTGACGATAGCAATCAGCCCCAGCATTTT.

The chain carries TRBV19 and TRBJ1-2, with no clear D. Per germline, CDR1 LNHDA and CDR2 SQIVND (reference sequence). This CDR3 has 12 residues. The ends were cut back, 10 bases at V and 4 bases at J, with 13 bases in the middle. In DNA form, the CDR3 reads TGTGCCACCACCCCGGGCACCTATGGCTACACCTTC. Its translation: CATTPGTYGYTF.

The rearrangement joins TRBV28 to TRBJ2-2; no reliable D call. The CDR3 loop spans 16 amino acids. Germline-derived CDR1 and CDR2 are MDHEN and SYDVKM. With 7 bases removed from V and 0 bases from J, the gap between germline ends came to 15 bases. The CDR3 sequence is CASTFEYGSNTGELFF. The DNA of the CDR3 is TGTGCCAGCACCTTTGAGTACGGATCGAACACCGGGGAGCTGTTTTTT. Supplemented by reference TRBV28 and TRBJ2-2, the full variable domain reads DVKVTQSSRYLVKRTGEKVFLECVQDMDHENMFWYRQDPGLGLRLIYFSYDVKMKEKGDIPEGYSVSREKKERFSLILESASTNQTSMYLCASTFEYGSNTGELFFGEGSRLTVL.

The J gene is TRBJ1-3, the V gene TRBV19, with D perhaps matching TRBD1 (5 bases). Germline V lookup: CDR1 LNHDA, CDR2 SQIVND (reference sequence). The CDR3 totals 16 residues. V lost 8 bases and J 8 bases, leaving 25 bases between the germline ends. The DNA for the CDR3 is TGTGCCAGTTCCAGAAGTTGGAGTCTAGGGGAAGACACCATATATTTT. Protein product: CASSRSWSLGEDTIYF.

V gene TRBV11-2 combines with J gene TRBJ2-5, with 7 bases fitting TRBD1. The ends lost 1 base at V and 5 bases at J; junction bases unmatched: 7. Looked up from germline, CDR1 is SGHAT and CDR2 is FQNNGV. This CDR3 contains 15 residues. The CDR3 spells CASSLGPTGRETQYF. DNA for the CDR3: TGTGCCAGCAGCTTAGGTCCGACAGGGCGGGAGACCCAGTACTTC.

This chain links TRBV11-3 with TRBJ2-1; D is perhaps TRBD1 (6 bases). V lost 5 bases and J 5 bases, leaving 10 bases between the germline ends. Germline CDR1 and CDR2: SGHNT and YENEEA. The CDR3 is 13 residues long. In DNA form, the CDR3 reads TGTGCCAGCAGCACTCGGACAGACAATGAGCAGTTCTTC. Translating gives CASSTRTDNEQFF.

This chain links TRBV13 with TRBJ2-7, with a possible D match to TRBD2 (5 bases). The germline CDR1 and CDR2 sequences are PRHDT and FYEKMQ (reference sequence). CDR3 size: 11 residues. Trimming stripped 5 bases from V and 5 bases from J, with 7 bases between. CDR3 sequence reads: CASSRADEQYF. CDR3 sequence (DNA): TGTGCCAGCAGCCGAGCGGACGAGCAGTACTTC.

The chain uses TRBV28 and TRBJ2-7, with D uncertain. The germline V and J ends were trimmed by 3 bases and 1 base, with 4 bases remaining between them. Germline V lookup: CDR1 MDHEN, CDR2 SYDVKM. The CDR3 has 12 amino acids. Here the CDR3 DNA reads TGTGCCAGCAGTTTCCTTTCCTACGAGCAGTACTTC. It is translated as CASSFLSYEQYF.